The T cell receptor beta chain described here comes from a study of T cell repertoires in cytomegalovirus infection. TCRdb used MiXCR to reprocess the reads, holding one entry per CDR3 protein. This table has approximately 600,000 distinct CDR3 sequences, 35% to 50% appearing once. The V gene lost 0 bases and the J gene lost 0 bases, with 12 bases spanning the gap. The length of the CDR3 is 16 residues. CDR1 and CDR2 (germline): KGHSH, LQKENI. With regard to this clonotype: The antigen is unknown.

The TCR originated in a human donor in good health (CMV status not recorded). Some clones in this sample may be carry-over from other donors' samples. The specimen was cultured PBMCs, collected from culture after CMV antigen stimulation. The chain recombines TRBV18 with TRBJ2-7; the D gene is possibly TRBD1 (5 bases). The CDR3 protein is CASSPPGQGLSYEQYF. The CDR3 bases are TGTGCCAGCTCACCACCGGGGCAGGGTCTCTCCTACGAGCAGTACTTC. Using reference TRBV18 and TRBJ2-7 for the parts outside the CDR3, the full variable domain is NAGVMQNPRHLVRRRGQEARLRCSPMKGHSHVYWYRQLPEEGLKFMVYLQKENIIDESGMPKERFSAEFPKEGPSILRIQQVVRGDSAAYFCASSPPGQGLSYEQYFGPGTRLTVT.